Listed here are 12 T cell receptor beta chains from one sample, sequenced in a study of T cell changes during pregnancy in multiple sclerosis. Clones were read by immunoSEQ multiplex PCR, and TCRdb kept only the in-frame ones, dropping some. Among about 100,000 clones, about 92% were seen once, and the ten largest hold just under 2%. Sequences were derived from peripheral blood, sampled after pregnancy. The receptors were sampled from a female donor with multiple sclerosis, enrolled in a pregnancy study.

As DNA, the CDR3 is TGCGCCAGCAGCTCAGGGGGCGCGAACACCGGGGAGCTGTTTTTT. This encodes CASSSGGANTGELFF. The chain recombines TRBV5-1 with TRBJ2-2, with 8 bases matching TRBD1. V dropped 3 bases and J dropped 0; count of bases not matched to a gene: 1. Germline V gives CDR1 SGHRS, CDR2 YFSETQ. The CDR3 is 15 residues long. Full variable domain (missing parts from reference TRBV5-1 and TRBJ2-2): KAGVTQTPRYLIKTRGQQVTLSCSPISGHRSVSWYQQTPGQGLQFLFEYFSETQRNKGNFPGRFSGRQFSNSRSEMNVSTLELGDSALYLCASSSGGANTGELFFGEGSRLTVL.

This chain uses TRBV19 with TRBJ2-2; 9 nucleotides align to TRBD1. The germline CDR1 and CDR2 sequences are LNHDA and SQIVND (reference sequence). Trimming at V came to 9 bases and at J to 5 bases, leaving 10 bases not matched to a gene. The CDR3 is 15 amino acids. Written as DNA, the CDR3 is TGTGCCAGCCGAATAGCCGGGACAGGGACCGGGGAGCTGTTTTTT. Its protein is CASRIAGTGTGELFF.

CDR3 region: CASSPFWTGGTDTQYF. The CDR3 DNA follows: TGTGCCAGCAGCCCATTCTGGACAGGGGGCACAGATACGCAGTATTTT. The rearrangement links TRBV14 to TRBJ2-3; 9 bases are shared with TRBD1. The CDR3 consists of 16 residues. The V segment lost 4 bases and the J segment 1 base; nucleotides outside the gene matches: 6. Per germline, CDR1 SGHDN and CDR2 FVKESK.

This chain connects TRBV6-1 to TRBJ1-5; D is perhaps TRBD1 (5 bases). Deletions cut 4 bases from V and 6 bases from J, with 13 bases between. Germline V CDR1 and CDR2: MNHNS, SASEGT. The CDR3 has 14 residues. This CDR3 is CASSGGGEAQPQHF. CDR3 nucleotides: TGTGCCAGCAGTGGGGGGGGTGAGGCTCAGCCCCAGCATTTT.

The gene calls are TRBV11-3 and TRBJ2-7; 11 bases are a match to TRBD1. CDR3 length: 13 residues. V lost 5 bases to trimming and J lost 7 bases; unmatched junction nucleotides: 4. Per germline, CDR1 SGHNT and CDR2 YENEEA. The CDR3 bases are TGTGCCAGCAGCCTGGACAGGGGGCAAGAGCAGTACTTC. Its translation is CASSLDRGQEQYF.

This clone came up once. At the DNA level, this CDR3 is encoded by other sequences in the same sample as well. This rearrangement joins TRBV5-1 to TRBJ1-1; D possibly corresponds to TRBD1 (6 bases). With 1 base removed from V and 1 base from J, the gap between germline ends came to 8 bases. The germline V gene has CDR1 SGHRS and CDR2 YFSETQ. The CDR3 covers 14 residues. The CDR3 here is CASSLTGRNTEAFF. CDR3 in DNA: TGCGCCAGCAGCTTGACAGGGAGGAACACTGAAGCTTTCTTT.

The V gene is TRBV19, the J gene TRBJ1-1; 10 nucleotides align to TRBD1. The germline V gene has CDR1 LNHDA and CDR2 SQIVND (reference sequence). V trimming: 7 bases; J trimming: 5 bases; junction bases outside the gene matches: 4. CDR3 size: 13 residues. The CDR3 DNA reads as TGTGCCAGTACGGACAGGGGGTTTACTGAAGCTTTCTTT. This translates into CASTDRGFTEAFF.

This chain connects TRBV5-4 to TRBJ2-5, with TRBD2 identical over 15 bases. Trimming removed 1 base from V and 5 bases from J; junction bases left unmatched: 6. Per germline, CDR1 SGHNT and CDR2 YYREEE (reference sequence). The CDR3 runs to 17 residues. CDR3 in DNA: TGTGCCAGCAGCTTGAGGACTAGCGGGAGGGTGAGGGAGACCCAGTACTTC. Protein: CASSLRTSGRVRETQYF. Complete variable domain (other parts from reference TRBV5-4 and TRBJ2-5): ETGVTQSPTHLIKTRGQQVTLRCSSQSGHNTVSWYQQALGQGPQFIFQYYREEENGRGNFPPRFSGLQFPNYSSELNVNALELDDSALYLCASSLRTSGRVRETQYFGPGTRLLVL.

The V call is TRBV7-3, the J call TRBJ2-3, with D perhaps TRBD2 (5 bases). CDR3 size: 17 residues. From germline, CDR1 is SGHTA and CDR2 FQGTGA. Trimming stripped 1 base from V and 2 bases from J, with 16 bases between. The CDR3 nucleotides read TGTGCCAGCAGCTTAAAAGCCAGCCGGAGGTCCACAGATACGCAGTATTTT. It encodes CASSLKASRRSTDTQYF.

The CDR3 sequence is CASSAVRDRGYEKLFF. CDR3 nucleotide sequence: TGTGCCAGCAGCGCAGTTCGGGACAGGGGATATGAAAAACTGTTTTTT. V usage is TRBV5-6 and J usage is TRBJ1-4; 10 bases map to TRBD1. The V segment lost 4 bases and the J segment 6 bases; nucleotides outside the gene matches: 9. CDR1 and CDR2 (germline): SGHDT, YYEEEE. The CDR3 has 16 residues. Supplemented by reference TRBV5-6 and TRBJ1-4, the full variable domain reads DAGVTQSPTHLIKTRGQQVTLRCSPKSGHDTVSWYQQALGQGPQFIFQYYEEEERQRGNFPDRFSGHQFPNYSSELNVNALLLGDSALYLCASSAVRDRGYEKLFFGSGTQLSVL.

The chain couples TRBV5-4 to TRBJ1-4; TRBD1 matches 7 bases. The junction had 6 bases not matched to a gene; V was cut back by 3 bases and J by 4 bases. The germline CDR1 and CDR2 sequences are SGHNT and YYREEE (reference sequence). The CDR3 extends over 15 amino acids. Here the CDR3 DNA reads TGTGCCAGCAGCTACCGACAGGGAGGTAATGAAAAACTGTTTTTT. As protein: CASSYRQGGNEKLFF.

This clone occurred once. V is TRBV19 and J is TRBJ2-3; TRBD2 matches at 15 bases. CDR3 length: 18 amino acids. Per germline, CDR1 LNHDA and CDR2 SQIVND (reference sequence). The ends lost 6 bases at V and 3 bases at J; junction bases unmatched: 10. CDR3: CASSLRTSGRASTDTQYF. CDR3 nucleotides: TGTGCCAGTAGCCTTCGGACTAGCGGGAGGGCCTCGACAGATACGCAGTATTTT.